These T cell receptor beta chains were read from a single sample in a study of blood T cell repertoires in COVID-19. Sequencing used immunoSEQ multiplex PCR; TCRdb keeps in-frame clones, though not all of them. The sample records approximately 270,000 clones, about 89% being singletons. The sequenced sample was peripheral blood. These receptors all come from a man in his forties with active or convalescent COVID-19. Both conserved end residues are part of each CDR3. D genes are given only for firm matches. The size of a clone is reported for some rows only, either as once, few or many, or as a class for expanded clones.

cdr3_aa: CASITGNTIYF; cdr3_nt: TGTGCCAGCATTACAGGAAACACCATATATTTT; v_call: TRBV12-3/TRBV12-4; d_call: .; clone_size: .; j_call: TRBJ1-3
cdr3_aa: CASSYPRSGGLETQYF; cdr3_nt: TGTGCCAGCAGTTACCCCCGTTCAGGGGGCTTGGAGACCCAGTACTTC; v_call: TRBV6-5; d_call: TRBD1; clone_size: .; j_call: TRBJ2-5
cdr3_aa: CASSQDVRDGYTF; cdr3_nt: TGTGCCAGCAGCCAAGATGTCAGGGATGGCTACACCTTC; v_call: TRBV3-1/TRBV3-2; d_call: .; clone_size: .; j_call: TRBJ1-2
cdr3_aa: CASSRGAPRGGEQFF; cdr3_nt: TGTGCCAGCAGCCGTGGGGCCCCGCGAGGGGGCGAGCAGTTCTTC; v_call: TRBV7-6; d_call: TRBD1; clone_size: .; j_call: TRBJ2-1
cdr3_aa: CASSSSGGLREQYF; cdr3_nt: TGTGCCAGTAGTTCTAGCGGGGGGTTGCGTGAGCAGTACTTC; v_call: TRBV19; d_call: TRBD2; clone_size: .; j_call: TRBJ2-7
cdr3_aa: CATSDSRTTAGYEQFF; cdr3_nt: TGTGCCACCAGTGATTCCAGGACTACCGCGGGTTATGAGCAGTTCTTC; v_call: TRBV24-1; d_call: .; clone_size: once; j_call: TRBJ2-1
cdr3_aa: CATSDLSKHQGKGQRANEKLFF; cdr3_nt: TGTGCCACCAGTGATTTATCGAAACACCAGGGTAAGGGCCAAAGAGCTAATGAAAAACTGTTTTTT; v_call: TRBV24-1; d_call: .; clone_size: .; j_call: TRBJ1-4
cdr3_aa: CASSASGTGYNEKLFF; cdr3_nt: TGTGCCAGCAGCGCCTCCGGGACAGGGTACAATGAAAAACTGTTTTTT; v_call: TRBV5-6; d_call: TRBD1; clone_size: .; j_call: TRBJ1-4
cdr3_aa: CASSQDPRTSGNTGELFF; cdr3_nt: TGTGCCAGCAGCCAAGACCCCCGGACTAGCGGAAACACCGGGGAGCTGTTTTTT; v_call: TRBV3-1/TRBV3-2; d_call: TRBD2; clone_size: .; j_call: TRBJ2-2
cdr3_aa: CAWSTGQGVGNSPLHF; cdr3_nt: TGTGCCTGGAGTACGGGACAGGGAGTTGGGAATTCACCCCTCCACTTT; v_call: TRBV30; d_call: TRBD1; clone_size: few; j_call: TRBJ1-6
cdr3_aa: CASGLLGATGELFF; cdr3_nt: TGTGCTAGTGGTTTGCTGGGGGCCACCGGGGAGCTGTTTTTT; v_call: TRBV12-5; d_call: .; clone_size: once; j_call: TRBJ2-2
cdr3_aa: CASSPTSTGELFF; cdr3_nt: TGTGCCAGCAGCCCCACGAGTACCGGGGAGCTGTTTTTT; v_call: TRBV7-3; d_call: .; clone_size: few; j_call: TRBJ2-2
cdr3_aa: CASSLKGRHATNEKLFF; cdr3_nt: TGTGCCAGCAGCTTAAAAGGGAGGCATGCAACTAATGAAAAACTGTTTTTT; v_call: TRBV7-2; d_call: .; clone_size: once; j_call: TRBJ1-4
cdr3_aa: CASSSSLASNQPQHF; cdr3_nt: TGTGCCAGCAGCTCCAGCTTAGCTAGCAATCAGCCCCAGCATTTT; v_call: TRBV7-9; d_call: .; clone_size: few; j_call: TRBJ1-5
cdr3_aa: CASSSSGGSNQPQHF; cdr3_nt: TGTGCCAGCAGTTCCTCAGGGGGCAGCAATCAGCCCCAGCATTTT; v_call: TRBV28; d_call: TRBD1; clone_size: few; j_call: TRBJ1-5
cdr3_aa: CASSRQAYSGNTIYF; cdr3_nt: TGTGCCAGCAGCCGACAGGCCTACTCTGGAAACACCATATATTTT; v_call: TRBV3-1/TRBV3-2; d_call: .; clone_size: .; j_call: TRBJ1-3
cdr3_aa: CATSDIGGRGDNEQFF; cdr3_nt: TGTGCCACCAGTGATATTGGAGGTCGGGGGGACAATGAGCAGTTCTTC; v_call: TRBV24-1; d_call: TRBD2; clone_size: .; j_call: TRBJ2-1
cdr3_aa: CASSLGIRGEKLFF; cdr3_nt: TGCGCCAGCAGCTTGGGGATAAGGGGGGAAAAACTGTTTTTT; v_call: TRBV5-1; d_call: .; clone_size: .; j_call: TRBJ1-4
cdr3_aa: CAWSVIREKLFF; cdr3_nt: TGTGCCTGGAGTGTAATCCGGGAAAAACTGTTTTTT; v_call: TRBV30; d_call: .; clone_size: many; j_call: TRBJ1-4
cdr3_aa: CSVEDRDTPYEQYF; cdr3_nt: TGCAGCGTTGAAGATCGGGACACTCCCTACGAGCAGTACTTC; v_call: TRBV29-1; d_call: .; clone_size: .; j_call: TRBJ2-7
cdr3_aa: CASSYSGTGINQPQHF; cdr3_nt: TGTGCCAGCAGTTACTCCGGGACAGGGATTAATCAGCCCCAGCATTTT; v_call: TRBV6-2/TRBV6-3; d_call: TRBD1; clone_size: .; j_call: TRBJ1-5
cdr3_aa: CANSPDGASGRRHEQFF; cdr3_nt: TGTGCCAACAGCCCCGACGGGGCGAGCGGGAGAAGGCATGAGCAGTTCTTC; v_call: TRBV3-1/TRBV3-2; d_call: TRBD2; clone_size: .; j_call: TRBJ2-1
cdr3_aa: CASSQDIGPLGEKLFF; cdr3_nt: TGCGCCAGCAGCCAAGATATTGGGCCATTGGGTGAAAAACTGTTTTTT; v_call: TRBV4-1; d_call: .; clone_size: .; j_call: TRBJ1-4
cdr3_aa: CASSQGMTSGNYEQYF; cdr3_nt: TGTGCCAGCTCACAGGGGATGACTAGCGGGAACTACGAGCAGTACTTC; v_call: TRBV18; d_call: TRBD2; clone_size: .; j_call: TRBJ2-7
cdr3_aa: CATSDWGLAGSTYNEQFF; cdr3_nt: TGTGCCACCAGTGATTGGGGACTAGCGGGTAGCACCTACAATGAGCAGTTCTTC; v_call: TRBV24-1; d_call: TRBD2; clone_size: .; j_call: TRBJ2-1
cdr3_aa: CASRKTGNTEAFF; cdr3_nt: TGTGCCAGCAGGAAGACAGGGAACACTGAAGCTTTCTTT; v_call: TRBV6-5; d_call: .; clone_size: .; j_call: TRBJ1-1
cdr3_aa: CASSIGRGATNEKLFF; cdr3_nt: TGTGCCAGTAGTATCGGCAGAGGAGCAACTAATGAAAAACTGTTTTTT; v_call: TRBV19; d_call: .; clone_size: .; j_call: TRBJ1-4
cdr3_aa: CAWSWVAVEYTGELFF; cdr3_nt: TGTGCCTGGAGTTGGGTAGCGGTCGAGTACACCGGGGAGCTGTTTTTT; v_call: TRBV30; d_call: .; clone_size: .; j_call: TRBJ2-2
cdr3_aa: CASQRDRYSTDTQYF; cdr3_nt: TGTGCCAGTCAGCGGGACCGATACTCCACAGATACGCAGTATTTT; v_call: TRBV7-2; d_call: TRBD2; clone_size: .; j_call: TRBJ2-3
cdr3_aa: CASSLPGQSLNQPQHF; cdr3_nt: TGTGCCAGTAGTTTACCCGGACAGAGCCTCAATCAGCCCCAGCATTTT; v_call: TRBV27; d_call: .; clone_size: .; j_call: TRBJ1-5
cdr3_aa: CASSVIGQEQFF; cdr3_nt: TGCGCCAGCAGCGTGATTGGACAGGAGCAGTTCTTC; v_call: TRBV5-1; d_call: .; clone_size: .; j_call: TRBJ2-1
cdr3_aa: CASRGARAYNEKLFF; cdr3_nt: TGTGCCAGCCGCGGCGCCAGAGCCTATAATGAAAAACTGTTTTTT; v_call: TRBV2; d_call: .; clone_size: .; j_call: TRBJ1-4
cdr3_aa: CASSYAWGSEKLFF; cdr3_nt: TGCGCCAGCAGCTACGCGTGGGGCTCAGAAAAACTGTTTTTT; v_call: TRBV5-1; d_call: .; clone_size: .; j_call: TRBJ1-4
cdr3_aa: CASSYLGLAVGDTQYF; cdr3_nt: TGTGCCAGCAGTTACTTGGGACTAGCGGTCGGAGATACGCAGTATTTT; v_call: TRBV6-5; d_call: TRBD2; clone_size: once; j_call: TRBJ2-3
cdr3_aa: CASSLGRRGPTDTQYF; cdr3_nt: TGTGCCAGCAGCTTGGGGCGGCGGGGTCCCACAGATACGCAGTATTTT; v_call: TRBV7-9; d_call: .; clone_size: .; j_call: TRBJ2-3
cdr3_aa: CAWSYPDRAGGTQYF; cdr3_nt: TGTGCCTGGAGTTATCCGGACCGGGCAGGGGGTACGCAGTATTTT; v_call: TRBV30; d_call: TRBD1; clone_size: few; j_call: TRBJ2-3
cdr3_aa: CASSQGTQGLSNQPQHF; cdr3_nt: TGTGCCAGCAGCCAAGGAACCCAGGGACTCAGCAATCAGCCCCAGCATTTT; v_call: TRBV3-1/TRBV3-2; d_call: .; clone_size: once; j_call: TRBJ1-5
cdr3_aa: CATSDPPQNCGYTF; cdr3_nt: TGTGCCACCAGTGACCCGCCCCAAAACTGTGGCTACACCTTC; v_call: TRBV24-1; d_call: .; clone_size: .; j_call: TRBJ1-2
cdr3_aa: CASSPPIRGSSYNEQFF; cdr3_nt: TGTGCCAGCTCACCACCCATCCGCGGTAGCTCCTACAATGAGCAGTTCTTC; v_call: TRBV18; d_call: .; clone_size: .; j_call: TRBJ2-1
cdr3_aa: CATGGFDEQYF; cdr3_nt: TGTGCCACCGGGGGGTTTGACGAGCAGTACTTC; v_call: TRBV28; d_call: TRBD2; clone_size: .; j_call: TRBJ2-7
cdr3_aa: CASSFFGGSSNQPQHF; cdr3_nt: TGTGCCAGCAGCTTTTTCGGGGGAAGTAGCAATCAGCCCCAGCATTTT; v_call: TRBV7-2; d_call: .; clone_size: .; j_call: TRBJ1-5
cdr3_aa: CASGGPTYNEQFF; cdr3_nt: TGTGCCAGCGGGGGCCCCACCTACAATGAGCAGTTCTTC; v_call: TRBV12-3/TRBV12-4; d_call: .; clone_size: .; j_call: TRBJ2-1
cdr3_aa: CASSQEWTSLGTDTQYF; cdr3_nt: TGCGCCAGCAGCCAAGAATGGACTAGCCTTGGCACAGATACGCAGTATTTT; v_call: TRBV4-1; d_call: TRBD2; clone_size: few; j_call: TRBJ2-3
cdr3_aa: CASSPPLKQSIEQFF; cdr3_nt: TGTGCCAGCTCACCTCCTTTGAAACAGTCGATTGAGCAGTTCTTC; v_call: TRBV18; d_call: .; clone_size: .; j_call: TRBJ2-1
cdr3_aa: CASSQDQGTVNSPLHF; cdr3_nt: TGTGCCAGCAGCCAAGATCAAGGGACAGTTAATTCACCCCTCCACTTT; v_call: TRBV4-2; d_call: TRBD1; clone_size: .; j_call: TRBJ1-6
cdr3_aa: CASGRTGTNYGYTF; cdr3_nt: TGTGCCAGCGGCCGGACAGGGACCAACTATGGCTACACCTTC; v_call: TRBV6-5; d_call: TRBD1; clone_size: .; j_call: TRBJ1-2
cdr3_aa: CATPTRPNQPQHF; cdr3_nt: TGTGCCACCCCGACAAGGCCCAATCAGCCCCAGCATTTT; v_call: TRBV19; d_call: .; clone_size: few; j_call: TRBJ1-5
cdr3_aa: CASSYSGGQPNYGYTF; cdr3_nt: TGTGCCAGCAGCTATTCGGGGGGGCAGCCTAACTATGGCTACACCTTC; v_call: TRBV7-6; d_call: .; clone_size: .; j_call: TRBJ1-2
cdr3_aa: CASSLNGRQYSNQPQHF; cdr3_nt: TGTGCCAGCAGTTTAAACGGTAGACAGTATAGCAATCAGCCCCAGCATTTT; v_call: TRBV27; d_call: .; clone_size: .; j_call: TRBJ1-5
cdr3_aa: CASRLAPGCLGSPLHF; cdr3_nt: TGTGCAAGTCGCTTAGCCCCAGGGTGTTTAGGCTCACCCCTCCACTTT; v_call: TRBV12-2; d_call: .; clone_size: .; j_call: TRBJ1-6
cdr3_aa: CASSPVLAGGDEQFF; cdr3_nt: TGTGCCAGCTCACCAGTGCTAGCGGGAGGGGATGAGCAGTTCTTC; v_call: TRBV18; d_call: TRBD2; clone_size: .; j_call: TRBJ2-1
cdr3_aa: CASRGLAGVGNEQFF; cdr3_nt: TGCGCCAGCAGAGGACTAGCGGGAGTCGGGAATGAGCAGTTCTTC; v_call: TRBV10-2; d_call: TRBD2; clone_size: .; j_call: TRBJ2-1
cdr3_aa: CASSLQGYGYGYTF; cdr3_nt: TGTGCCAGCAGCCTACAGGGGTATGGCTATGGCTACACCTTC; v_call: TRBV7-9; d_call: TRBD1; clone_size: .; j_call: TRBJ1-2
cdr3_aa: CASSLDRGWTDTQYF; cdr3_nt: TGCGCCAGCAGCTTGGACAGGGGATGGACAGATACGCAGTATTTT; v_call: TRBV10-1; d_call: TRBD1; clone_size: .; j_call: TRBJ2-3
cdr3_aa: CASSALPSGSYNEQFF; cdr3_nt: TGTGCCAGCAGCGCTTTGCCTAGCGGCTCCTACAATGAGCAGTTCTTC; v_call: TRBV9; d_call: TRBD2; clone_size: few; j_call: TRBJ2-1
cdr3_aa: CASSRRTESFYGYTF; cdr3_nt: TGTGCCAGCAGCAGGAGGACAGAATCTTTCTATGGCTACACCTTC; v_call: TRBV5-6; d_call: .; clone_size: .; j_call: TRBJ1-2
cdr3_aa: CASSPRQGGAGELFF; cdr3_nt: TGTGCCAGCAGTCCCAGACAGGGTGGGGCCGGGGAGCTGTTTTTT; v_call: TRBV27; d_call: TRBD1; clone_size: .; j_call: TRBJ2-2
cdr3_aa: CASSSTPYEQYF; cdr3_nt: TGTGCCAGCAGTTCGACTCCCTACGAGCAGTACTTC; v_call: TRBV12-3/TRBV12-4; d_call: .; clone_size: .; j_call: TRBJ2-7